One T cell receptor beta chain is described in this entry. V was cut by 0 bases and J by 6 bases, with 15 bases left in between. Looked up from germline, CDR1 is LGHDT and CDR2 is YNNKEL (reference sequence). The CDR3 runs to 16 residues. Original processing methods: It was from reference gene primer amplification that nucleated cell counts were estimated. Sequenced by immunoSEQ multiplex PCR; TCRdb stores in-frame clones only, minus some. V and J calls and clone size follow that table, whereas D and trimming were derived from the DNA. The sample consists of about 74,000 clones, around 74% of them appearing once. These data come from a study of blood T cell repertoires in COVID-19. Study in general: From the United States, Italy and Spain came samples of acute and convalescent COVID-19. From T cells, B-cell-depleted T cells, or PBMCs came the material, which was cDNA or gDNA.

The rearrangement uses TRBV3-1 (or the pseudogene TRBV3-2) and TRBJ2-1; D ambiguous. This TCR was sampled from a man aged 65-85 years with acute or convalescent COVID-19. The sample comprised peripheral blood. Here the CDR3 reads CASSQEGSIFGNEQFF. The CDR3 coding sequence is TGTGCCAGCAGCCAAGAGGGTAGCATCTTTGGCAATGAGCAGTTCTTC.